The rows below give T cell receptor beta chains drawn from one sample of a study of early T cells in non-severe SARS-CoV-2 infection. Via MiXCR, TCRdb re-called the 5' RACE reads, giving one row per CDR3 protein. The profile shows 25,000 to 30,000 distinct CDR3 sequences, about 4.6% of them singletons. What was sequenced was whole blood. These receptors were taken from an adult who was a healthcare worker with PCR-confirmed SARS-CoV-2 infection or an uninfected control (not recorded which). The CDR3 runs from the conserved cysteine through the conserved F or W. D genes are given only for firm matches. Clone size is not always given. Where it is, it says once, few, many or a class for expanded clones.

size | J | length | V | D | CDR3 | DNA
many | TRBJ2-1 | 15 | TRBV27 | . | CASSPRDQSRGEQFF | TGTGCCAGCAGTCCTCGGGACCAAAGTCGTGGTGAGCAGTTCTTC
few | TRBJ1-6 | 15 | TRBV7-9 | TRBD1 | CASSLRDRGNSPLHF | TGTGCCAGCAGCCTCCGGGACAGGGGAAATTCACCCCTCCACTTT
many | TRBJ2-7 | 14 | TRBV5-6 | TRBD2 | CASSLVLAGSEQYF | TGTGCCAGCAGCTTGGTTCTAGCGGGATCCGAGCAGTACTTC
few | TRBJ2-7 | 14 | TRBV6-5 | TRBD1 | CASKRQGADYEQYF | TGTGCCAGCAAGAGGCAGGGGGCAGACTACGAGCAGTACTTC
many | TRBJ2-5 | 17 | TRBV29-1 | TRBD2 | CSVVLSGSLSWQETQYF | TGCAGCGTTGTCCTTAGCGGGAGTTTGAGCTGGCAAGAGACCCAGTACTTC
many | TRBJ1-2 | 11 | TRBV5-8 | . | CAGGSIYGYTF | TGTGCCGGGGGGTCGATCTATGGCTACACCTTC
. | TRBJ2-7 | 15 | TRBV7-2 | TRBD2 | CASSQTSGGLYEQYF | TGTGCCAGCAGCCAAACTAGCGGGGGTCTCTACGAGCAGTACTTC
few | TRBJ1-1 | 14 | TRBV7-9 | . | CASSLGRGNTEAFF | TGTGCCAGCAGCTTGGGCAGAGGGAACACTGAAGCTTTCTTT
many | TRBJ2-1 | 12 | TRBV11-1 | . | CASSLAGNEQFF | TGTGCCAGCAGCTTAGCAGGGAACGAGCAGTTCTTC
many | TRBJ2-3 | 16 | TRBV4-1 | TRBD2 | CASSPGTSVRTDTQYF | TGCGCCAGCAGCCCCGGGACTAGCGTCCGCACAGATACGCAGTATTTT
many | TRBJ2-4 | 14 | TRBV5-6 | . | CASITTEAKNIQYF | TGTGCCAGCATCACGACGGAAGCCAAAAACATTCAGTACTTC
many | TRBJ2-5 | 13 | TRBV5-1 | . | CASNLGQQETQYF | TGCGCCAGCAATCTCGGACAGCAAGAGACCCAGTACTTC
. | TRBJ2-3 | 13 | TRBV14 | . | CASSQESGDTQYF | TGTGCCAGCAGCCAAGAGTCTGGGGATACGCAGTATTTT
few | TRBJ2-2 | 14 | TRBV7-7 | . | CASSSGTQAGELFF | TGTGCTAGCAGCTCCGGGACCCAGGCCGGGGAGCTGTTTTTT
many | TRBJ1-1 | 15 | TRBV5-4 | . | CASSPGAWGDTEAFF | TGTGCCAGCAGCCCTGGGGCCTGGGGAGACACTGAAGCTTTCTTT
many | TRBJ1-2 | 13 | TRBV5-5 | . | CASSFDSPYGYTF | TGTGCCAGCAGCTTTGACAGTCCCTATGGCTACACCTTC
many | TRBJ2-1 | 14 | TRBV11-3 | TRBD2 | CASSVTSGTDEQFF | TGTGCCAGCAGCGTAACTAGCGGTACAGATGAGCAGTTCTTC
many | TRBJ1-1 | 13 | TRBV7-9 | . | CASSSGTLGEAFF | TGTGCCAGCAGCTCCGGGACCTTGGGGGAAGCTTTCTTT
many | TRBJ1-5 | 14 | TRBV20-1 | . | CSAAAGPSNQPQHF | TGCAGTGCTGCTGCGGGCCCTAGCAATCAGCCCCAGCATTTT
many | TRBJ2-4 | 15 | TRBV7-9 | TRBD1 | CASSRWDQGARIQYF | TGTGCCAGCAGCCGCTGGGACCAGGGGGCGAGGATTCAGTACTTC
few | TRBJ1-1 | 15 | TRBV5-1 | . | CASSRGGPLNTEAFF | TGCGCCAGCAGCAGAGGGGGGCCCCTAAACACTGAAGCTTTCTTT
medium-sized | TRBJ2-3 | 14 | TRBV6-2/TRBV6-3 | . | CASSYRESTDTQYF | TGTGCCAGCAGTTACCGGGAGAGCACAGATACGCAGTATTTT
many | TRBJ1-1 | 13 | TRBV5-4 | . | CASSLQGNTEAFF | TGTGCCAGCAGCTTGCAGGGGAACACTGAAGCTTTCTTT
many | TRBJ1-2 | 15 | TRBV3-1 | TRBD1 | CASSQTRDSPYGYTF | TGTGCCAGCAGCCAGACACGGGACAGCCCCTATGGCTACACCTTC
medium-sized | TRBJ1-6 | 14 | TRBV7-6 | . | CASSLARLDSPLHF | TGTGCCAGCAGCTTAGCGCGGTTGGATTCACCCCTCCACTTT
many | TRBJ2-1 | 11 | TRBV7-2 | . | CASSPGNEQFF | TGTGCCAGCAGCCCGGGGAATGAGCAGTTCTTC
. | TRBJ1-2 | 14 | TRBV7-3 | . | CASSPRPGADGYTF | TGTGCCAGCAGCCCTAGGCCTGGGGCTGATGGCTACACCTTC
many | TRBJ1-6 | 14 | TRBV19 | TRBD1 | CASSGRDSNSPLHF | TGTGCCAGTAGTGGGCGGGACAGTAATTCACCCCTCCACTTT
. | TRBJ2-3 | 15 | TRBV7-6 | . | CASSPGGPSTDTQYF | TGTGCCAGCAGTCCTGGGGGGCCAAGCACAGATACGCAGTATTTT
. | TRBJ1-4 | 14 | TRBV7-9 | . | CASSARRENEKLFF | TGTGCCAGCAGCGCGAGGAGGGAAAATGAAAAACTGTTTTTT
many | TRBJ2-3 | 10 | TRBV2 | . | CTTDSGTQYF | TGTACCACAGACAGCGGTACGCAGTATTTT
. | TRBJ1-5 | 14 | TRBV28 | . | CASSLWGSNQPQHF | TGTGCCAGCAGTTTGTGGGGTTCTAATCAGCCCCAGCATTTT
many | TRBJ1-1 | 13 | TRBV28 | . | CASSLGKPTEAFF | TGTGCCAGCAGTTTGGGGAAGCCCACTGAAGCTTTCTTT
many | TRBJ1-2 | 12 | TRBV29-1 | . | CSVPDRSYGYTF | TGCAGCGTCCCCGACCGGAGCTATGGCTACACCTTC
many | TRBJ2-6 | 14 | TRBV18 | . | CASSPPSGANVLTF | TGTGCCAGCTCACCACCTTCTGGGGCCAACGTCCTGACTTTC
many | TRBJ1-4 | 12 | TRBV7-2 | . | CASSGISGKLFF | TGTGCCAGCAGCGGTATTTCTGGAAAACTGTTTTTT
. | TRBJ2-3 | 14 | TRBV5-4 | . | CASSLGLHTDTQYF | TGTGCCAGCAGCTTGGGTCTTCACACAGATACGCAGTATTTT
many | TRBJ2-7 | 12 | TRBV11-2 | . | CASSLDLYEQYF | TGTGCCAGCAGCTTAGATCTGTACGAGCAGTACTTC
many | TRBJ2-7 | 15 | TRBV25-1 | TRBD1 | CASSEPGQGNYEQYF | TGTGCCAGCAGTGAGCCGGGACAGGGGAACTACGAGCAGTACTTC
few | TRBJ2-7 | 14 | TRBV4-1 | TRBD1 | CASQLGQGGNEQYF | TGCGCCAGCCAATTGGGACAGGGAGGGAACGAGCAGTACTTC
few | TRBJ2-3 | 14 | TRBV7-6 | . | CASSLGTSTDTQYF | TGTGCCAGCAGCCTAGGGACTAGCACAGATACGCAGTATTTT
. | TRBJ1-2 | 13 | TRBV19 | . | CASSAGAFYGYTF | TGTGCCAGTAGTGCGGGCGCCTTCTATGGCTACACCTTC
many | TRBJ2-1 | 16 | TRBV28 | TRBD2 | CASTVRGTSRSNEQFF | TGTGCCAGCACCGTGAGAGGGACTAGCCGAAGCAATGAGCAGTTCTTC
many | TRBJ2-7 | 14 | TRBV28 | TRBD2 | CASSFGGASYEQYF | TGTGCCAGCAGTTTCGGGGGGGCCTCCTACGAGCAGTACTTC
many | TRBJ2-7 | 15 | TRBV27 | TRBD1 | CATKKGQGVYYEQYF | TGTGCCACCAAGAAAGGACAGGGGGTTTACTACGAGCAGTACTTC
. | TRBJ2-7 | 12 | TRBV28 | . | CASSEAKGEQYF | TGTGCCAGCAGTGAGGCGAAAGGCGAGCAGTACTTC
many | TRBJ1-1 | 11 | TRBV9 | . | CASRSDGEAFF | TGTGCCAGCAGGTCCGACGGTGAAGCTTTCTTT
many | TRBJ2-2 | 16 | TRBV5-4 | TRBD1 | CASNYYRGANTGELFF | TGTGCCAGCAACTACTACAGGGGGGCGAACACCGGGGAGCTGTTTTTT
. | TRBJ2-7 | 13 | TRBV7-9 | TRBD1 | CASSLDRGHEQYF | TGTGCCAGCAGCTTGGACAGGGGCCACGAGCAGTACTTC
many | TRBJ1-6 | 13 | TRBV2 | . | CAAARESDSPLHF | TGTGCGGCGGCGAGGGAGAGCGATTCACCCCTCCACTTT
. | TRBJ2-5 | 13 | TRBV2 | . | CASSRTGQETQYF | TGTGCCAGCAGCCGGACGGGCCAAGAGACCCAGTACTTC
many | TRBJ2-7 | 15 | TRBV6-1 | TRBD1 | CASTLRGQGAREQYF | TGTGCCAGCACCCTACGGGGACAGGGGGCGCGCGAGCAGTACTTC
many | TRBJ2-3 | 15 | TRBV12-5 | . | CASALATLNTDTQYF | TGTGCTAGTGCATTAGCCACCCTAAACACAGATACGCAGTATTTT
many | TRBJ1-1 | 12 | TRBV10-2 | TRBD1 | CASSGDRAEAFF | TGCGCCAGCAGTGGGGACAGGGCTGAAGCTTTCTTT
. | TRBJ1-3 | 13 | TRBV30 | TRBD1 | CAWDRGSTNTIYF | TGTGCCTGGGACAGGGGCAGTACCAACACCATATATTTT
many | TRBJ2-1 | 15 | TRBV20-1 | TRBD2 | CSARAGTSGTNEQFF | TGCAGTGCTAGAGCCGGGACTAGCGGGACGAATGAGCAGTTCTTC
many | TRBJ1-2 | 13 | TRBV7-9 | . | CASSLSLTYGYTF | TGTGCCAGCAGCTTATCGCTGACCTATGGCTACACCTTC
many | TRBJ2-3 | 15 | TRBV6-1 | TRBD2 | CASSETSGGPDTQYF | TGTGCCAGCAGTGAAACTAGCGGGGGGCCAGATACGCAGTATTTT
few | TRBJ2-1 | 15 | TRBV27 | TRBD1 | CASRWGTDSYNEQFF | TGTGCCAGCAGGTGGGGGACAGACTCCTACAATGAGCAGTTCTTC